This T cell receptor beta chain was obtained from a study of T cell responses to AZD1222 COVID-19 vaccine. Regarding the study as a whole: Targets within unmutated variant regions were reportedly found for nearly half of spike-specific TCRs. Baseline seropositives among AZD1222 recipients totaled only five to seven. Clonal diversity may have been underestimated in mostly white British donors. CD4 TCRs associated with vaccination spanned spike, dominating at 160-218 and 743-854.

Germline CDR1 is MNHEY and CDR2 is SMNVEV (reference sequence). The CDR3 covers 13 residues. V dropped 6 bases and J dropped 3; count of bases not matched to a gene: 2. Sequencing used immunoSEQ multiplex PCR; TCRdb keeps in-frame clones, though not all of them. Of roughly 180,000 clones listed, 90% to 95% are singletons. This clone was observed a handful of times. Its antigen is undetermined. This chain connects TRBV27 to TRBJ2-1, with 7 bases that match TRBD1. The receptor was derived from an adult who received the AZD1222 COVID-19 vaccine. The specimen comprised peripheral blood, sampled 28 days after the second AZD1222 dose. The CDR3 reads CASRDRLYNEQFF. The CDR3 DNA reads as TGTGCCAGCAGGGACAGGCTCTACAATGAGCAGTTCTTC.